The 30 T cell receptor beta chains below were found in one sample sequenced in a study of T-cell reconstitution after alpha-beta-depleted transplantation in children. TCRbeta library construction was performed incorporating unique molecular identifiers. MiXCR, applied by TCRdb to the PCR reads, yields one record per CDR3 protein. The sample holds 150,000 to 250,000 distinct CDR3 sequences, 14% to 15% seen once. The material sequenced was PBMCs from the stem cell graft donor, taken from the stem cell graft. The receptors stem from a human donor who donated a stem cell graft to a child with acute lymphoblastic leukemia.

Regarding this clonotype: A much larger clonotype is one base distant, so this may be a read error. This sequence joins TRBV6-5 and TRBJ1-1; D gene ambiguous. Germline values: CDR1 MNHEY, CDR2 SVGAGI. Trimming left V 4 bases short and J 1 base short, with 25 bases between. This CDR3 contains 19 residues. CDR3 coding DNA: TGTGCCAGCAGTTCTGCGAGTCTGGGTCCGCTGTCTTGGAACACTGAAGCTTTCTTT. Translating gives CASSSASLGPLSWNTEAFF.

This clonotype came up many times. The rearrangement links TRBV7-2 to TRBJ2-4; D gene uncertain. In germline, CDR1 is SGHTA, CDR2 FQGNSA. The CDR3 covers 13 residues. V was shortened by 3 bases and J by 7 bases, with 10 bases between the two germline ends. In nucleotides, the CDR3 is TGTGCCAGCAGCTTGGACCTTGGGAACATTCAGTACTTC. Translated: CASSLDLGNIQYF.

This clonotype was seen repeatedly, ten times or more. The rearrangement uses TRBV20-1 and TRBJ2-5; TRBD2 aligns across 12 bases. The CDR3 spans 14 residues. CDR1 and CDR2 from the germline V gene are DFQATT and SNEGSKA (reference sequence). The ends lost 0 bases at V and 5 bases at J; junction bases unmatched: 1. This CDR3 is CSARDGLAGETQYF. The CDR3 nucleotides are TGCAGTGCTAGAGATGGACTAGCGGGGGAGACCCAGTACTTC.

The table lists this clonotype with many counts. The chain uses TRBV20-1 and TRBJ2-3, with D maybe TRBD1 (6 bases). The CDR3 totals 13 residues. With 3 bases removed from V and 2 bases from J, the gap between germline ends came to 9 bases. Germline V gene data show CDR1 as DFQATT and CDR2 as SNEGSKA (reference sequence). The CDR3 DNA sequence: TGCAGTGCTAGGGACAGCCCCACAGATACGCAGTATTTT. Its protein product is CSARDSPTDTQYF.

In this sample, this clonotype turned up many times. The chain employs TRBV29-1 and TRBJ1-1; 7 bases map to TRBD1. Trimming took 6 bases from V and 0 from J; bases not matched to a gene: 10. The germline V gene encodes CDR1 SQVTM and CDR2 ANQGSEA. The CDR3 length is 15 residues. The CDR3 sequence is CSVEGDSTVNTEAFF. CDR3 DNA: TGCAGCGTCGAGGGGGACAGTACGGTGAACACTGAAGCTTTCTTT.

This clonotype was seen many times. The CDR3 DNA reads TGTGCCAGCAGCAACCCCACTAGCGGGAATCGGGAGACCCAGTACTTC. Translating gives CASSNPTSGNRETQYF. The chain is built from TRBV6-1 and TRBJ2-5; 10 bases line up with TRBD2. Germline V CDR1 and CDR2: MNHNS, SASEGT. The CDR3 is 16 amino acids. The V gene end was trimmed by 6 bases and the J gene end by 5 bases; junction bases not matched to a gene: 12.

This clonotype came up many times. The rearrangement uses TRBV6-5 and TRBJ1-1; a possible D gene is TRBD1 (5 bases). The length of the CDR3 is 12 residues. CDR1 and CDR2 (germline): MNHEY, SVGAGI. V lost 4 bases, J lost 7 bases, and 10 bases lay in between. CDR3 protein: CASSSTEGEAFF. CDR3 sequence (DNA): TGTGCCAGCAGTTCGACAGAGGGTGAAGCTTTCTTT.

This clonotype was recorded a few times. The chain joins TRBV7-9 to TRBJ2-1, with TRBD1 matching 9 bases. J gave up 0 bases and V 6 bases, and 6 bases lay outside the gene matches. Germline V gene lookup returns CDR1 SEHNR and CDR2 FQNEAQ (reference sequence). This CDR3 has 16 residues. The CDR3 sequence: CASRRDRVISYNEQFF. The CDR3 bases are TGTGCCAGCAGAAGGGACAGGGTTATCTCCTACAATGAGCAGTTCTTC.

This clonotype appeared many times. The chain joins TRBV5-6 to TRBJ1-1; D ambiguous. The CDR3 has 12 residues. Trimming took off 2 bases at V and 4 bases at J, with 6 bases between the two ends. CDR1 and CDR2 from the germline V gene are SGHDT and YYEEEE. CDR3 loop: CASSFGFTEAFF. In DNA form, the CDR3 reads TGTGCCAGCAGCTTTGGGTTCACTGAAGCTTTCTTT.

This clonotype was observed a handful of times. The chain has TRBV18 and TRBJ2-6; D ambiguous. Between the trimmed V and J ends, which lost 2 bases and 6 bases, there was a span of 8 bases. The germline V gene has CDR1 KGHSH and CDR2 LQKENI. This CDR3 is 14 amino acids long. The CDR3 reads CASSPIEVANVLTF. CDR3 DNA: TGTGCCAGCTCACCAATCGAGGTGGCCAACGTCCTGACTTTC. The whole variable domain, filled in from reference TRBV18 and TRBJ2-6, reads NAGVMQNPRHLVRRRGQEARLRCSPMKGHSHVYWYRQLPEEGLKFMVYLQKENIIDESGMPKERFSAEFPKEGPSILRIQQVVRGDSAAYFCASSPIEVANVLTFGAGSRLTVL.

The rearrangement joins TRBV19 to TRBJ2-1, with TRBD2 matching 8 bases. CDR3 length: 18 amino acids. Trimming cost V 4 bases and J 6 bases; bases outside gene matches: 17. Germline CDR1 and CDR2: LNHDA and SQIVND (reference sequence). CDR3 in amino acids: CASSTSRPGLGLFNEQFF. The CDR3 DNA reads as TGTGCCAGTAGTACAAGCCGTCCGGGACTAGGTCTCTTCAATGAGCAGTTCTTC.

This clonotype has only one observation. CDR3 in amino acids: CASSQHPGTHSSNQPQHF. The CDR3 nucleotides read TGTGCCAGCAGCCAACATCCCGGGACACATTCTAGCAATCAGCCCCAGCATTTT. The chain has TRBV3-1 and TRBJ1-5, with D tentatively TRBD1 (6 bases). This CDR3 comprises 18 residues. CDR1 and CDR2 (germline): LGHDT, YNNKEL (reference sequence). V lost 2 bases to trimming and J lost 0 bases, with 17 bases between them.

The rearrangement joins TRBV5-1 to TRBJ1-1, with D possibly matching TRBD1 (5 bases). V shed 3 bases and J shed 6 bases, with 15 bases lying between them. This CDR3 has 14 amino acids. Germline CDR1 is SGHRS and CDR2 is YFSETQ. As DNA, the CDR3 is TGCGCCAGCAGCTCCGGGACCCTAGGATCTGAAGCTTTCTTT. Amino acids: CASSSGTLGSEAFF.

Details on this clonotype: This may arise from a read error, as a much more abundant clone is one base away. The V gene is TRBV14, the J gene TRBJ2-1; D possibly corresponds to TRBD2 (5 bases). Germline V lookup: CDR1 SGHDN, CDR2 FVKESK. The CDR3 extends over 15 amino acids. The germline V and J ends were trimmed by 3 bases and 4 bases, with 13 bases remaining between them. CDR3 region: CASSHLRASYNEQFF. DNA for the CDR3: TGTGCCAGCAGCCACTTGCGGGCCTCTTACAATGAGCAGTTCTTC.

This clonotype was counted at least ten times. The genes are TRBV28 and TRBJ2-1, with D perhaps matching TRBD2 (6 bases). CDR1 is MDHEN and CDR2 is SYDVKM in the germline V gene. Trimming left V 10 bases short and J 2 bases short, with 12 bases between. The CDR3 is 13 amino acids. The CDR3 protein is CATGSRPYNEQFF. CDR3 nucleotides: TGTGCCACCGGGAGTCGCCCCTACAATGAGCAGTTCTTC.

This clonotype came up many times. The CDR3 protein is CASSEIGQIRTQYF. CDR3 nucleotides: TGTGCCAGCAGTGAAATAGGACAAATCCGGACGCAGTATTTT. The chain couples TRBV12-3 or TRBV12-4 to TRBJ2-3; weak D call: TRBD1 (5 bases). This CDR3 is 14 amino acids long. Trimming removed 5 bases from V and 9 bases from J, with 18 bases in between.

This clonotype was counted many times. This chain uses TRBV11-2 with TRBJ1-3; a possible D gene is TRBD1 (6 bases). This CDR3 comprises 16 residues. V was cut by 5 bases and J by 3 bases, with 17 bases left in between. Germline V lookup: CDR1 SGHAT, CDR2 FQNNGV. In nucleotides, the CDR3 is TGTGCCAGCAGCCCCCTCGGCAGGGGCATTGGAAACACCATATATTTT. Translating gives CASSPLGRGIGNTIYF.

This clonotype was observed many times. The chain recombines TRBV5-8 with TRBJ1-5; tentatively, D is TRBD1 (5 bases). CDR1 SGHTS and CDR2 YDEGEE come from the germline V gene. Between the trimmed V and J ends, which lost 4 bases and 4 bases, there was a span of 18 bases. This CDR3 spans 16 amino acids. Here the CDR3 DNA reads TGTGCCAGCAGCCAGCCTCTCCGACAGAAAAATCAGCCCCAGCATTTT. Translating gives CASSQPLRQKNQPQHF.

This clonotype was seen ten or more times. The CDR3, as DNA: TGCGCCAGCAGCCGGGGGACAGGGGGCCTCAATCAGCCCCAGCATTTT. Translation gives CASSRGTGGLNQPQHF. The chain employs TRBV4-1 and TRBJ1-5, with 12 nucleotides matching TRBD1. Trimming removed 4 bases from V and 3 bases from J; junction bases left unmatched: 4. This CDR3 region has 16 residues. In germline, CDR1 is MGHRA, CDR2 YSYEKL.

This clonotype was recorded at least ten times. V usage is TRBV12-3 or TRBV12-4 and J usage is TRBJ2-4; either TRBD1 or TRBD2 may supply D (5 bases each). CDR3 length: 11 residues. Trimming took 5 bases from V and 16 from J, leaving 15 bases between them. In DNA form, the CDR3 reads TGTGCCAGCAGTAACCGGGACCCCGTCTACTTC. Translated, it gives CASSNRDPVYF.

V is TRBV5-4 and J is TRBJ2-7; D possibly corresponds to TRBD2 (5 bases). Trimming pared 0 bases from V and 7 bases from J, leaving 14 bases between. Germline loops: CDR1 SGHNT, CDR2 YYREEE (reference sequence). CDR3 length: 14 residues. CDR3 region: CASSLGAPPGEQYF. The CDR3 nucleotides read TGTGCCAGCAGCTTGGGGGCTCCTCCGGGAGAGCAGTACTTC.

This clonotype appeared many times. The chain recombines TRBV6-1 with TRBJ2-3; the D gene is possibly TRBD2 (5 bases). Deletions cut 3 bases from V and 3 bases from J, with 7 bases between. This CDR3 has 13 amino acids. Germline loops: CDR1 MNHNS, CDR2 SASEGT. The CDR3 here is CASSEWRTDTQYF. CDR3 nucleotides: TGTGCCAGCAGTGAGTGGAGGACAGATACGCAGTATTTT.

CDR3 nucleotide sequence: TGCGCCAGCAGCCGCGGACTAGCGGGAGGTACTTCCTACGAGCAGTACTTC. Protein: CASSRGLAGGTSYEQYF. The chain joins TRBV5-1 to TRBJ2-7; 14 positions agree with TRBD2. Looked up from germline, CDR1 is SGHRS and CDR2 is YFSETQ. J gave up 1 base and V 4 bases, and 7 bases lay outside the gene matches. The length of the CDR3 is 17 residues.

This clonotype showed up many times. The chain combines TRBV5-1 with TRBJ2-3, with a weak D call TRBD1 (6 bases). CDR3 size: 14 residues. Germline assignment: CDR1 SGHRS and CDR2 YFSETQ. The V end lost 4 bases, the J end lost 5 bases, and 14 bases lay between the germline ends. The chain's CDR3 is CASSLDRPGDTQYF. The CDR3 coding sequence is TGCGCCAGCAGCCTCGACAGGCCGGGAGATACGCAGTATTTT.

Comments on this clonotype: A much bigger clone sits one base away, suggesting this may be a read error. This chain connects TRBV7-8 to TRBJ2-1, with 13 bases identical to TRBD2. Germline V CDR1 and CDR2: SGHVS, FQNEAQ. The J segment lost 5 bases and the V segment lost 5 bases, leaving 6 bases of the junction unmatched. The CDR3 loop spans 16 amino acids. CDR3 DNA: TGTGCCAGCAGCCAGGGACTAGCGGGGCCGAACAATGAGCAGTTCTTC. Protein product: CASSQGLAGPNNEQFF.

In this sample, this clonotype turned up many times. This sequence joins TRBV5-1 and TRBJ2-3; D ambiguous. CDR1 and CDR2 from the germline V gene are SGHRS and YFSETQ. V lost 4 bases, J lost 1 base, and 10 bases lay in between. The CDR3 is 14 residues long. The CDR3 loop reads CASSPFRGTDTQYF. DNA for the CDR3: TGCGCCAGCAGCCCCTTTAGGGGCACAGATACGCAGTATTTT.

This clonotype has only a few counts. The CDR3, as DNA: TGCAGCGTTGATCGGGGAGCCGGGACTAGCGGGAGTGGGGGATCCTACAATGAGCAGTTCTTC. Protein: CSVDRGAGTSGSGGSYNEQFF. V usage is TRBV29-1 and J usage is TRBJ2-1, with TRBD2 identical over 14 bases. Germline-derived CDR1 and CDR2 are SQVTM and ANQGSEA. This CDR3 contains 21 residues. J gave up 1 base and V 3 bases, and 17 bases lay outside the gene matches.

A remark on this clonotype: A read error may account for a junction end that differs from germline. The chain joins TRBV12-3 or TRBV12-4 to TRBJ1-1; the D is unclear. The CDR3 has 10 amino acids. The DNA of the CDR3 is TGTGCCAGCAGTTTCAGGAGGCTGATCTTT. It yields the protein CASSFRRLIF.

This clonotype came up many times. The chain is built from TRBV6-1 and TRBJ2-3; 10 bases match TRBD1. Per the germline V gene, CDR1 is MNHNS and CDR2 is SASEGT. The CDR3 consists of 15 residues. V gave up 7 bases and J gave up 4 bases; unmatched junction bases: 8. CDR3 in amino acids: CASTAETGGADTQYF. The CDR3 DNA is TGTGCCAGCACTGCGGAGACAGGGGGCGCAGATACGCAGTATTTT.

This clonotype was observed many times. The rearrangement uses TRBV3-1 and TRBJ1-6, with no clear D. Trimming shortened V by 0 bases and J by 13 bases, and 10 bases separated the two germline ends. In germline, CDR1 is LGHDT, CDR2 YNNKEL (reference sequence). This CDR3 comprises 13 residues. The CDR3 region has the DNA TGTGCCAGCAGCCAAGAAACCGTGAGCCCCCTCCACTTT. Encoded protein: CASSQETVSPLHF. Variable domain in full (rest from reference TRBV3-1 and TRBJ1-6): DTAVSQTPKYLVTQMGNDKSIKCEQNLGHDTMYWYKQDSKKFLKIMFSYNNKELIINETVPNRFSPKSPDKAHLNLHINSLELGDSAVYFCASSQETVSPLHFGNGTRLTVT.